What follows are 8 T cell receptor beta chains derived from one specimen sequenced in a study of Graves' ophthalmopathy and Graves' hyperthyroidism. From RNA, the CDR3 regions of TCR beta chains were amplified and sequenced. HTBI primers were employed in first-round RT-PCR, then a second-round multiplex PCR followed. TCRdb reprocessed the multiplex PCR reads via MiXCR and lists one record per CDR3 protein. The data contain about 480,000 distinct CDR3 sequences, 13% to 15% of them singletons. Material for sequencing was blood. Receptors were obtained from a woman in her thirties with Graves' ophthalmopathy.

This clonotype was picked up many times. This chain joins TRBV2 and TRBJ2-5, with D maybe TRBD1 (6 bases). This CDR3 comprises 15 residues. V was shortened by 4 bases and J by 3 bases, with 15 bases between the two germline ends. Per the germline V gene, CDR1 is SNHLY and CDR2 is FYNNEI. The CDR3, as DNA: TGTGCCAGCAGTGCATACAGGGATGTCGAAGAGACCCAGTACTTC. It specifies CASSAYRDVEETQYF.

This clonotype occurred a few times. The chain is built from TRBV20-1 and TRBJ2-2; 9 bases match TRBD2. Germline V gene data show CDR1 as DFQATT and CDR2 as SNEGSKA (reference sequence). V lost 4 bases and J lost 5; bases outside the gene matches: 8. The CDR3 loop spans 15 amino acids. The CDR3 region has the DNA TGCAGTGCTAATGGGGGACTAGCTGATACCGGGGAGCTGTTTTTT. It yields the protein CSANGGLADTGELFF.

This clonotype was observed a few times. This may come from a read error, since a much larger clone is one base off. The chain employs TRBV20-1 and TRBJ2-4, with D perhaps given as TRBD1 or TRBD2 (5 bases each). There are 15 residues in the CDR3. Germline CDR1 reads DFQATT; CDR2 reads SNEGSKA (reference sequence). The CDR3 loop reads CSASARAGAKNIKYF. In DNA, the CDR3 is TGCAGTGCTAGCGCCAGGGCCGGGGCCAAAAACATTAAGTACTTC.

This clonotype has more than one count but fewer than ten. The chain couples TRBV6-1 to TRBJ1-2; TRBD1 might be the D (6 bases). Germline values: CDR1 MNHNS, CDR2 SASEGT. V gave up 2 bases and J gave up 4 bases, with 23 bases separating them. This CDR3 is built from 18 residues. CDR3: CASSEILTGPPGVYGYTF. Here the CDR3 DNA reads TGTGCCAGCAGTGAAATCTTGACAGGACCGCCCGGGGTCTATGGCTACACCTTC.

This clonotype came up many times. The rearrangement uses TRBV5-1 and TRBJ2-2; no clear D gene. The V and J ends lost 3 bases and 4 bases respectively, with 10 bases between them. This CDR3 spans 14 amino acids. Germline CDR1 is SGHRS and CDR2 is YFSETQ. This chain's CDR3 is CASSSLKGTGELFF. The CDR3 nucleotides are TGCGCCAGCAGCTCACTTAAAGGCACCGGGGAGCTGTTTTTT.

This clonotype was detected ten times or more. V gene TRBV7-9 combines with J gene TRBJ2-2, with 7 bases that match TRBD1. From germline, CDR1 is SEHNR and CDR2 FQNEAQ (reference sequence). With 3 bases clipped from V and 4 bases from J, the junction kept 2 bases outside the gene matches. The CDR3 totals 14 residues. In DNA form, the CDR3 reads TGTGCCAGCAGCTTCGGGACAGCCACCGGGGAGCTGTTTTTT. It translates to CASSFGTATGELFF.

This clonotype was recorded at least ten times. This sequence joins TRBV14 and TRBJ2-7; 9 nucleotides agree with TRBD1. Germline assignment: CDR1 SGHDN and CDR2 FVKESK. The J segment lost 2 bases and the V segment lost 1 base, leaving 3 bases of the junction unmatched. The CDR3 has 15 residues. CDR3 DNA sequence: TGTGCCAGCAGCCAAGTAGGACAGGGGACCTACGAGCAGTACTTC. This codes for CASSQVGQGTYEQYF.

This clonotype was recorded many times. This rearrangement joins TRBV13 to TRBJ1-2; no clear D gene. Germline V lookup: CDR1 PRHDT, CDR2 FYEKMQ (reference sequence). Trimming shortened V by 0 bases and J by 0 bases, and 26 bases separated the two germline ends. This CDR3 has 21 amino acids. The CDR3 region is CASSLGLLPVGSHVANYGYTF. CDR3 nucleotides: TGTGCCAGCAGCTTAGGCCTACTGCCGGTTGGCAGCCACGTAGCTAACTATGGCTACACCTTC.